This TCR beta chain was recorded in a study of read filtering for tumor transcriptome and immune sequencing (dated by TCRdb to 2019 to 2021). Background on the whole study: The cohort consisted of 17 to 20 male and over twelve female patients, with a mean age of around 60 years and an age range of about 47 to 90. By revised international staging, roughly 8 patients were R-ISS I, about 16 were R-ISS II and over 5 were R-ISS III. After DNase treatment, whole-transcriptome libraries were prepared with the TruSeq RNA Access Library Prep Kit. TCR-region mapped reads per sample ranged from about 4 to 10.27 million with IR-seq versus only about 85 to 1273 with RNA-seq. Using the same bone marrow samples, the study compared TCR repertoires obtained by targeted immune repertoire sequencing with those obtained by bulk whole-transcriptome sequencing. As a main aim, a read-filtering strategy for immune repertoire data was addressed, with the specific question being whether clonotypes supported by a single read should be removed. The paper's findings and limits, for the study overall: Rather than purified T cells, the sorted CD138-negative fraction was a mixed bone marrow immune population. The correlation between IR-seq and RNA-seq shared clonotype proportions rose when single-read clonotypes were removed. Clonotypes were captured by IR-seq at much higher depth and more reliably than by RNA-seq, and smaller IR-seq throughput was sufficient for identification of most shared clonotypes. Single-read clonotypes made up about 80% of clonotypes but only about 4% of total reads in IR-seq, compared with about 77% of clonotypes and about 44% of reads in RNA-seq.

Bone marrow was sampled from every patient at the time of active disease. Ficoll-Hypaque density gradient centrifugation was used to isolate the bone marrow mononuclear cells. CD138-negative cells were obtained by negative selection after labeling with CD138 magnetic microbeads on a MACS separator, removing myeloma plasma cells. The purity of the isolated cells was checked by flow cytometry with CD138 antibodies on an Attune NxT. TRIzol reagent was used to extract total RNA, which was then quantified with a NanoDrop spectrophotometer. Paired RNA-seq and IR-seq were performed on each patient's CD138-negative bone marrow sample. Starting from 400 ng RNA, TCR libraries were constructed with the Immunoverse kit using molecular barcoded adaptors that cover the alpha/delta and beta/gamma chains. TCR library preparation was performed with the same RNA that was used for transcriptome sequencing. Sequencing of the TCR libraries was done on an Illumina HiSeq 4000 with 2 x 150 cycles. On the authors' methods: With MiXCR, TCR reads were aligned to human V, D, J and C references and assembled into CDR3 clonotypes, with quality filtering and error correction included. The tcR package in R was used to analyze clonotype counts and gene usage diversity. For inspection of raw mapping reads, RNA-seq reads were mapped by STAR aligner version 2.5.3a onto GRCh37 of the human genome. To test how sequencing depth affected the clonotypes detected, IR-seq fastq files were randomly downsampled with Seqtk 1.3. TCRdb passed the public sequencing reads through fastp at Q25 and MiXCR, retaining productive beta sequences. All rows with the same CDR3 protein become a single entry with the most common DNA and genes. TCRdb's processing, not the authors', yielded these V and J calls. Present in this sample are 100,000 to 150,000 distinct CDR3 sequences, 13% of which were seen just once. The ten largest make up 7.5% to 9.5% of the sample.

To note about this clonotype: No cognate antigen has been identified for it. Base qualities are missing; no much larger clone stands one base away.

The germline V gene sets CDR1 to SGHAT and CDR2 to FQNNGV. The CDR3 goes from the cysteine to the phenylalanine over 13 residues. Only the CDR3 region is kept as DNA, spanning 39 bases read in frame from base 1. V is clipped by 4 bases and J by 4 bases, and the sequence between their germline boundaries is 10 bases long. The rearranged segments are TRBV11-2 and TRBJ1-2; perhaps TRBD1 is the D gene, with 5 bases matching. The sequenced sample was a population of CD138-negative cells sorted from bone marrow. The cell subset or site label on this specimen signifies: bone marrow mononuclear cells depleted of CD138+ plasma/myeloma cells by negative magnetic selection. This TCR was recovered from a donor at least 40 years old with multiple myeloma. The nucleotide sequence reads TGTGCCAGCAGCTCGGGACGGGCCTATGGCTACACCTTC. It translates to CASSSGRAYGYTF. The full variable domain, completed from the reference TRBV11-2 and TRBJ1-2 proteins outside the CDR3, reads EAGVAQSPRYKIIEKRQSVAFWCNPISGHATLYWYQQILGQGPKLLIQFQNNGVVDDSQLPKDRFSAERLKGVDSTLKIQPAKLEDSAVYLCASSSGRAYGYTFGSGTRLTVV.